A selection of T cell receptor beta chains follows, all from one sample in a study of identical twins. From the 5' RACE reads, TCRdb called clonotypes with MiXCR, one entry per CDR3 protein. Altogether hundreds of thousands of distinct CDR3 sequences are present, roughly 6% being singletons, with the ten largest covering roughly 1.6%. The sample comprised naive T cells sorted from blood. These receptors were collected from a man younger than 35 in good health. The CDR3 runs from the conserved cysteine through the conserved F or W. The order of the fields is D gene, J gene, V gene, clone size, CDR3 protein, CDR3 DNA. D genes are given only for firm matches. Where a row states a size, it is once, few, many or the class of an expanded clone; other rows omit it.

NA,TRBJ2-2,TRBV6-2/TRBV6-3,few,CASSYSTDYPGELFF,TGTGCCAGCAGTTACTCGACGGACTATCCCGGGGAGCTGTTTTTT
TRBD2,TRBJ2-3,TRBV20-1,few,CSGKAGGSDTQYF,TGCAGTGGAAAAGCGGGAGGGTCAGATACGCAGTATTTT
NA,TRBJ2-1,TRBV15,many,CATSRTARDNEQFF,TGTGCCACCAGCAGAACCGCGAGAGACAATGAGCAGTTCTTC
TRBD2,TRBJ2-7,TRBV7-2,NA,CASSLVLAGGRAYEQYF,TGTGCCAGCAGCTTAGTCCTAGCGGGAGGTCGGGCCTACGAGCAGTACTTC
TRBD1,TRBJ2-3,TRBV5-1,NA,CASGSGTRDRVTDTQYF,TGCGCCAGCGGTTCGGGTACCCGGGACAGGGTGACAGATACGCAGTATTTT
NA,TRBJ2-2,TRBV29-1,many,CSVETGQSSVSSGELFF,TGCAGCGTTGAAACGGGACAAAGTAGCGTGTCCAGCGGGGAGCTGTTTTTT
NA,TRBJ1-5,TRBV2,few,CASSGESSNQPQHF,TGTGCCAGCAGTGGCGAGAGTTCAAATCAGCCCCAGCATTTT
TRBD1,TRBJ2-3,TRBV5-1,few,CASSWSDGQGAADTQYF,TGCGCCAGCAGCTGGAGCGATGGACAGGGGGCCGCAGATACGCAGTATTTT
NA,TRBJ1-3,TRBV29-1,few,CSTPKGSGNTIYF,TGCAGCACCCCAAAGGGCTCTGGAAACACCATATATTTT
NA,TRBJ1-4,TRBV9,NA,CASSVGGTNEKLFF,TGTGCCAGCAGCGTAGGGGGAACTAATGAAAAACTGTTTTTT
TRBD2,TRBJ2-7,TRBV6-2/TRBV6-3,NA,CASSTPSGIGPGEQYF,TGTGCCAGCAGTACACCGAGCGGGATAGGTCCGGGCGAGCAGTACTTC
NA,TRBJ2-1,TRBV14,few,CASASGAYNEQFF,TGTGCCAGCGCCTCGGGGGCCTACAATGAGCAGTTCTTC
NA,TRBJ2-2,TRBV29-1,many,CSSSEGAGELFF,TGCAGCTCCAGTGAGGGTGCCGGGGAGCTGTTTTTT
NA,TRBJ1-1,TRBV29-1,many,CSYSRADRINTEAFF,TGCAGCTACTCTCGGGCTGACCGTATAAACACTGAAGCTTTCTTT
NA,TRBJ2-6,TRBV6-5,few,CASSYYRSSGANVLTF,TGTGCCAGCAGTTACTACAGGAGCTCTGGGGCCAACGTCCTGACTTTC
NA,TRBJ1-2,TRBV12-3/TRBV12-4,many,CASSGRKANYGYTF,TGTGCCAGCAGTGGAAGGAAGGCTAACTATGGCTACACCTTC
NA,TRBJ1-5,TRBV5-1,many,CASSLEGRTQPQHF,TGCGCCAGCAGCTTGGAAGGTAGGACGCAGCCCCAGCATTTT
TRBD2,TRBJ2-3,TRBV20-1,few,CSVAGGPFTTDTQYF,TGCAGTGTAGCGGGAGGACCTTTCACCACAGATACGCAGTATTTT
NA,TRBJ1-1,TRBV5-1,NA,CASSLDGVPHSEAFF,TGCGCCAGCAGCTTGGACGGTGTTCCTCACTCTGAAGCTTTCTTT
NA,TRBJ2-2,TRBV30,few,CAWNRELGELFF,TGTGCCTGGAACAGGGAGTTAGGGGAGCTGTTTTTT
NA,TRBJ2-1,TRBV11-1,NA,CASSLTIDNRERKNEQFF,TGTGCCAGCAGCCTAACAATAGACAACCGGGAGCGAAAAAATGAGCAGTTCTTC
NA,TRBJ2-2,TRBV7-2,few,CASSLEKGQNTGELFF,TGTGCCAGCAGCTTAGAGAAGGGCCAGAACACCGGGGAGCTGTTTTTT
NA,TRBJ2-1,TRBV27,many,CASSLYRTAYNEQFF,TGTGCCAGCAGTTTATATCGGACGGCCTACAATGAGCAGTTCTTC
NA,TRBJ2-1,TRBV3-1,many,CASSQDRHSSQFF,TGTGCCAGCAGCCAAGATCGGCACAGCTCTCAGTTCTTC
NA,TRBJ2-5,TRBV7-2,few,CARPQETQYF,TGTGCCCGGCCACAAGAGACCCAGTACTTC
TRBD1,TRBJ1-2,TRBV29-1,few,CSVTGGEDGYTF,TGCAGCGTTACAGGGGGGGAGGATGGCTACACCTTC
NA,TRBJ2-5,TRBV5-1,few,CASSLAGTELTSGEETQYF,TGCGCCAGCAGCTTGGCCGGGACAGAACTAACTAGCGGAGAAGAGACCCAGTACTTC
TRBD1,TRBJ2-7,TRBV11-1,few,CASSRYGTGISYEQYF,TGTGCCAGCAGCCGCTACGGGACAGGGATCTCCTACGAGCAGTACTTC
NA,TRBJ2-2,TRBV7-2,few,CASSLDPPGELFF,TGTGCCAGCAGCCTAGATCCACCCGGGGAGCTGTTTTTT